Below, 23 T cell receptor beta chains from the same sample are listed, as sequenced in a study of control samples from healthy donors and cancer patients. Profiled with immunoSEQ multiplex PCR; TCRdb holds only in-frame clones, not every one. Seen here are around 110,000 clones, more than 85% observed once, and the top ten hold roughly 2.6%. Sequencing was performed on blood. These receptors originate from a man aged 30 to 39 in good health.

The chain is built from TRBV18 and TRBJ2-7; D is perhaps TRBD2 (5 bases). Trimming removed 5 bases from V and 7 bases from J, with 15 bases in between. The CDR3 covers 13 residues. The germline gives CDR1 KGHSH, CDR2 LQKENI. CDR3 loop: CASSKRGRLEQYV. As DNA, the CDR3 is TGTGCCAGCTCAAAGAGAGGGCGTCTGGAGCAGTACGTC.

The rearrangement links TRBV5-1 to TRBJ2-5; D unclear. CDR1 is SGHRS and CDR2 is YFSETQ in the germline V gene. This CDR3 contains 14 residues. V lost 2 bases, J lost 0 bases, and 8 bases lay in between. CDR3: CASSFLGYQETQYF. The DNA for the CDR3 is TGCGCCAGCAGCTTTTTAGGTTACCAAGAGACCCAGTACTTC. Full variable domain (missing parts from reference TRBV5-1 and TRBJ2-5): KAGVTQTPRYLIKTRGQQVTLSCSPISGHRSVSWYQQTPGQGLQFLFEYFSETQRNKGNFPGRFSGRQFSNSRSEMNVSTLELGDSALYLCASSFLGYQETQYFGPGTRLLVL.

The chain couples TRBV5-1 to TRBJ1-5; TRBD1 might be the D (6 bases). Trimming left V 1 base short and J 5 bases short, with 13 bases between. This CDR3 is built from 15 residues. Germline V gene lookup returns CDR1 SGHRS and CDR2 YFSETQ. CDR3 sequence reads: CASSLTGSGDQPQHF. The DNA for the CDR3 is TGCGCCAGCAGCTTGACAGGGAGTGGGGATCAGCCCCAGCATTTT.

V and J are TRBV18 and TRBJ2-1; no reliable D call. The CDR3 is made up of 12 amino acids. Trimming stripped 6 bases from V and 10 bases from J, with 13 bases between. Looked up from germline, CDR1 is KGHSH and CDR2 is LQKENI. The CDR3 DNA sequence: TGTGCCAGCTCGCCTTCGCCTGCAGAGCAGTTCTTC. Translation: CASSPSPAEQFF.

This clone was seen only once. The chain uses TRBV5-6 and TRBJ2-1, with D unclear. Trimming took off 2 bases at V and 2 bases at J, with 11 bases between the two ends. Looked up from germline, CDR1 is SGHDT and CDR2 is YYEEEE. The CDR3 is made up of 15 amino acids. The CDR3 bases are TGTGCCAGCAGCTTTGGCGCTAGACCCTACAATGAGCAGTTCTTC. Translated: CASSFGARPYNEQFF.

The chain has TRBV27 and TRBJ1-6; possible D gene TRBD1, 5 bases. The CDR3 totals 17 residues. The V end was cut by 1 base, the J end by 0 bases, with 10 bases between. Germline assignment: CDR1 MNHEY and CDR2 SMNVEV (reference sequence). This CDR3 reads CASSLLGGSSYNSPLHF. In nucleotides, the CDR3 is TGTGCCAGCAGTTTATTGGGGGGTAGCTCCTATAATTCACCCCTCCACTTT.

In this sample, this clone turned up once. The CDR3 reads CASSPRWGNNTEAFF. The DNA for the CDR3 is TGTGCCAGTAGTCCTCGTTGGGGGAATAACACTGAAGCTTTCTTT. The chain uses TRBV19 and TRBJ1-1; TRBD1 is a possible D gene (5 bases). V lost 5 bases, J lost 2 bases, and 15 bases lay in between. This CDR3 contains 15 residues. The germline V gene encodes CDR1 LNHDA and CDR2 SQIVND (reference sequence).

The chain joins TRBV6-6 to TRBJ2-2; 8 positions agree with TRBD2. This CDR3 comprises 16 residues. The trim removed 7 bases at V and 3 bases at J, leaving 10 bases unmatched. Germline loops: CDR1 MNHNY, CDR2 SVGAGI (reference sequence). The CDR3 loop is CASIRIPAGDTGELFF. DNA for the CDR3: TGTGCCAGCATACGGATTCCAGCGGGGGACACCGGGGAGCTGTTTTTT.

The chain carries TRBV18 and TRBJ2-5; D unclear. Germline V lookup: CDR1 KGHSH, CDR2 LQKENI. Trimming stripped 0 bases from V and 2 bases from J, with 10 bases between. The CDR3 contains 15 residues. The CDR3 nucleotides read TGTGCCAGCTCACCACCTCGGCAGCCACAAGAGACCCAGTACTTC. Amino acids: CASSPPRQPQETQYF.

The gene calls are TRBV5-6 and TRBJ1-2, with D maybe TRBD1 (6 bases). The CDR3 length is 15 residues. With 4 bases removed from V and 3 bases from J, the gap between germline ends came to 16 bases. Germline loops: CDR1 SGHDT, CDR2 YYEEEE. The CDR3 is CASSTLRGRHYGYTF. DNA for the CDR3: TGTGCCAGCAGCACACTCCGGGGGCGCCACTATGGCTACACCTTC.

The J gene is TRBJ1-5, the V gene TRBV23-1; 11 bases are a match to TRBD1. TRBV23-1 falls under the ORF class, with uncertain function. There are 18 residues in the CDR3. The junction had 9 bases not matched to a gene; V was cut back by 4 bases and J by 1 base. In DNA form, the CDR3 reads TGCGCCAGCAGTCCTACCGGGACAGGGGGAGAAAGCAATCAGCCCCAGCATTTT. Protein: CASSPTGTGGESNQPQHF.

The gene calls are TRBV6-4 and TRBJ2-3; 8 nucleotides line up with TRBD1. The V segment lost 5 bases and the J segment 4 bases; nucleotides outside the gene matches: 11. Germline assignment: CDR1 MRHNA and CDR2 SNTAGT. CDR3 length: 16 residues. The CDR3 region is CASSPTLDRGADTQYF. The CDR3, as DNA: TGTGCCAGCAGTCCTACTCTCGACAGGGGCGCAGATACGCAGTATTTT.

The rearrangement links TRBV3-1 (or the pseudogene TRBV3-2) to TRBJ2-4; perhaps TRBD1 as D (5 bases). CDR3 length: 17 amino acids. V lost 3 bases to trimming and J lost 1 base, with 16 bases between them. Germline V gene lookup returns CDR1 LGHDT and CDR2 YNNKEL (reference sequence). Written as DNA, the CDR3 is TGTGCCAGCAGCCACTACAGGTCCCAAGGGGCCAAAAACATTCAGTACTTC. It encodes CASSHYRSQGAKNIQYF.

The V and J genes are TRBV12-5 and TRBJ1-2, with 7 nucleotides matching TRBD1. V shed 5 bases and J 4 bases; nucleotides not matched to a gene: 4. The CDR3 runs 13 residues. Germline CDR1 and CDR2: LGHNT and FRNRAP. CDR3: CASGLGQTYGYTF. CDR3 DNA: TGTGCTAGTGGTCTGGGACAGACCTATGGCTACACCTTC.

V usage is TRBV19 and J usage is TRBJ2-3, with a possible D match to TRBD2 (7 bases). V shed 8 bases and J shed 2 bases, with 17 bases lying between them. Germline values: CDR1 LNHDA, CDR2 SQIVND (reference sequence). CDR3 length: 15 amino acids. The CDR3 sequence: CASAQSGGLTDTQYF. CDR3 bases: TGTGCCAGTGCTCAATCCGGGGGGCTCACAGATACGCAGTATTTT.

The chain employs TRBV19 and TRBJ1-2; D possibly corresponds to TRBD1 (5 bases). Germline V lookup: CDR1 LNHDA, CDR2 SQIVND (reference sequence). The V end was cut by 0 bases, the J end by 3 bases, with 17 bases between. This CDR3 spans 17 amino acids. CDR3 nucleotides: TGTGCCAGTAGTATAGATCCTCGGCAGGGAAGGGACTATGGCTACACCTTC. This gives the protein CASSIDPRQGRDYGYTF.

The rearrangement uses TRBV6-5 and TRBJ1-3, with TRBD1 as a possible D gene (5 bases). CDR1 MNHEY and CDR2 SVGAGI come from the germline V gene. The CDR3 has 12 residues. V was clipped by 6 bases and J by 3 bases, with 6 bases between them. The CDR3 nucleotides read TGTGCCAGCAGCAGGGTTGGAAACACCATATATTTT. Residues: CASSRVGNTIYF.

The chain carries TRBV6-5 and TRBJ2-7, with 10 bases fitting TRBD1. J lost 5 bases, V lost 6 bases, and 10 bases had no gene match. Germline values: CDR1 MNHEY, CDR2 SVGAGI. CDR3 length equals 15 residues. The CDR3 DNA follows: TGTGCCAGCAGCTCCCCCGGGACAGGGGAACACGAGCAGTACTTC. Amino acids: CASSSPGTGEHEQYF.

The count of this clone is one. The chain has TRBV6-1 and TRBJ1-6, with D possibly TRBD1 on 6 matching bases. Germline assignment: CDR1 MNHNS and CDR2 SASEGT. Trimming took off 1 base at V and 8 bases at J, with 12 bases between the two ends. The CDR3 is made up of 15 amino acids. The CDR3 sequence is CASSEEGGGHSPLHF. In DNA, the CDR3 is TGTGCCAGCAGTGAAGAGGGTGGGGGGCATTCACCCCTCCACTTT.

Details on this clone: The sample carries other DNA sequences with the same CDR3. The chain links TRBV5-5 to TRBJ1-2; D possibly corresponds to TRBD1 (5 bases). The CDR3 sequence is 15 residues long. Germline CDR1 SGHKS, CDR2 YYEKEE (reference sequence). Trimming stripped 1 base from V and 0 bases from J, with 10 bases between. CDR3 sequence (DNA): TGTGCCAGCAGCTTGAGGGGTGGCGCTAACTATGGCTACACCTTC. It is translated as CASSLRGGANYGYTF.

The CDR3 region is CATSDSRPFYGYTF. The CDR3 bases are TGTGCCACCAGTGATTCCCGGCCATTCTATGGCTACACCTTC. The rearrangement joins TRBV24-1 to TRBJ1-2; no firm D call. CDR1 and CDR2 from the germline V gene are KGHDR and SFDVKD. V lost 2 bases, J lost 4 bases, and 10 bases lay in between. The CDR3 length is 14 residues.

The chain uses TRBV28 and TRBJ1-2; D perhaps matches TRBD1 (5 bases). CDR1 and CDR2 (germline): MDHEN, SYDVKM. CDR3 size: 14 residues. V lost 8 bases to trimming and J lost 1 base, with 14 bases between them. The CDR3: CASGDSVGNYGYTF. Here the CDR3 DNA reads TGTGCCAGCGGTGACAGCGTGGGTAACTATGGCTACACCTTC.

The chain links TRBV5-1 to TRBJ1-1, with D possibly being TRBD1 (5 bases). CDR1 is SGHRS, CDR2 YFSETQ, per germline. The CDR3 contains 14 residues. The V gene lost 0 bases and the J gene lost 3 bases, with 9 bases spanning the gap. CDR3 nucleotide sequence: TGCGCCAGCAGCTTGGCCGTGGGGGACACTGAAGCTTTCTTT. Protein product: CASSLAVGDTEAFF.